Below are 29 T cell receptor beta chains sequenced from a single sample in a study of cytomegalovirus exposure and HLA in healthy donors. Primers for the PCR totalled 60 Vbeta and 13 Jbeta. Only in-frame clones appear in the TCRdb table, and some are missing; sequencing was by immunoSEQ multiplex PCR. This sample's table has 120,000 to 150,000 clones. Input material: PBMCs. Receptors were obtained from a woman under 30 in good health and CMV-seronegative.

The chain's CDR3 is CASSNRQQGSTEAFF. CDR3 coding DNA: TGTGCCAGCAGCAACCGGCAACAGGGTAGCACTGAAGCTTTCTTT. The chain couples TRBV11-3 to TRBJ1-1, with D possibly TRBD1 on 6 matching bases. The CDR3 covers 15 residues. V gave up 5 bases and J gave up 4 bases, with 17 bases separating them. CDR1 is SGHNT and CDR2 is YENEEA in the germline V gene.

This chain connects TRBV13 to TRBJ2-1; D is unresolved. The CDR3 extends over 13 amino acids. V gave up 5 bases and J gave up 10 bases, with 15 bases separating them. Germline V CDR1 and CDR2: PRHDT, FYEKMQ (reference sequence). The CDR3 DNA is TGTGCCAGCAGCCCAAGATACTACGGGGAGCAGTTCTTC. Protein product: CASSPRYYGEQFF.

CDR3 sequence reads: CASSFASGAFTDTQYF. The CDR3 DNA sequence: TGTGCCAGCAGCTTTGCTAGCGGGGCATTCACAGATACGCAGTATTTT. V is TRBV13 and J is TRBJ2-3; 9 bases agree with TRBD2. CDR3 length: 16 amino acids. Trimming took 3 bases from V and 2 from J; bases not matched to a gene: 6. In germline, CDR1 is PRHDT, CDR2 FYEKMQ (reference sequence). The entire variable domain, with the rest obtained from reference TRBV13 and TRBJ2-3, is as follows: AAGVIQSPRHLIKEKRETATLKCYPIPRHDTVYWYQQGPGQDPQFLISFYEKMQSDKGSIPDRFSAQQFSDYHSELNMSSLELGDSALYFCASSFASGAFTDTQYFGPGTRLTVL.

V and J are TRBV11-2 and TRBJ2-1; TRBD2 matches at 7 bases. V lost 3 bases and J lost 8; bases outside the gene matches: 16. Germline CDR1 reads SGHAT; CDR2 reads FQNNGV. The CDR3 extends over 17 amino acids. The CDR3 spells CASSFSYTGTKVYEQFF. The CDR3 DNA sequence: TGTGCCAGCAGCTTTAGCTATACCGGGACTAAAGTCTATGAGCAGTTCTTC.

The V call is TRBV19, the J call TRBJ1-2, with 7 bases aligning to TRBD1. The trim removed 4 bases at V and 8 bases at J, leaving 13 bases unmatched. CDR1 LNHDA and CDR2 SQIVND come from the germline V gene (reference sequence). This CDR3 is 15 amino acids long. The CDR3 nucleotides are TGTGCCAGTAGTAGCCCAGCCGGGACAGTTGGGGGCTACACCTTC. This translates into CASSSPAGTVGGYTF. The full variable domain, with the rest looked up from reference TRBV19 and TRBJ1-2, is DGGITQSPKYLFRKEGQNVTLSCEQNLNHDAMYWYRQDPGQGLRLIYYSQIVNDFQKGDIAEGYSVSREKKESFPLTVTSAQKNPTAFYLCASSSPAGTVGGYTFGSGTRLTVV.

The rearrangement joins TRBV10-3 to TRBJ2-3; 11 positions agree with TRBD2. In germline, CDR1 is ENHRY, CDR2 SYGVKD. The CDR3 is 13 residues long. V was pared by 7 bases and J by 3 bases, with 0 bases of the junction left unmatched. The CDR3, as DNA: TGTGCCATCACTAGCGGGAGGACAGATACGCAGTATTTT. Translating gives CAITSGRTDTQYF.

The rearrangement uses TRBV18 and TRBJ2-1; no firm D call. Trimming stripped 1 base from V and 8 bases from J, with 12 bases between. The CDR3 has 14 residues. Germline-derived CDR1 and CDR2 are KGHSH and LQKENI. CDR3 sequence (DNA): TGTGCCAGCTCACCACTCGCGCCCACCGATGAGCAGTTCTTC. Translating gives CASSPLAPTDEQFF.

CDR3 loop: CASSHELAGAFYNEQFF. The CDR3 coding sequence is TGCGCCAGCAGCCACGAACTAGCGGGAGCTTTCTACAATGAGCAGTTCTTC. The chain uses TRBV4-1 and TRBJ2-1, with TRBD2 matching 11 bases. The junction had 7 bases not matched to a gene; V was cut back by 3 bases and J by 3 bases. Germline V gene sequence: CDR1 MGHRA, CDR2 YSYEKL. This CDR3 comprises 17 residues.

J is TRBJ2-1 and V is TRBV5-6; D remains unclear. This CDR3 comprises 13 residues. Trimming took 5 bases from V and 5 from J, leaving 11 bases between them. Looked up from germline, CDR1 is SGHDT and CDR2 is YYEEEE. The DNA of the CDR3 is TGTGCCAGCAGTTCGTCCCCCCACAATGAGCAGTTCTTC. Its translation: CASSSSPHNEQFF. The variable domain in full, completed from reference TRBV5-6 and TRBJ2-1, reads DAGVTQSPTHLIKTRGQQVTLRCSPKSGHDTVSWYQQALGQGPQFIFQYYEEEERQRGNFPDRFSGHQFPNYSSELNVNALLLGDSALYLCASSSSPHNEQFFGPGTRLTVL.

J is TRBJ2-1 and V is TRBV19; 7 nucleotides match TRBD2. Germline V lookup: CDR1 LNHDA, CDR2 SQIVND (reference sequence). The trim removed 3 bases at V and 3 bases at J, leaving 2 bases unmatched. The CDR3 has 14 amino acids. The CDR3 sequence: CASSMGGFYNEQFF. CDR3 DNA: TGTGCCAGTAGTATGGGAGGGTTCTACAATGAGCAGTTCTTC. The entire variable domain, with the rest obtained from reference TRBV19 and TRBJ2-1, is as follows: DGGITQSPKYLFRKEGQNVTLSCEQNLNHDAMYWYRQDPGQGLRLIYYSQIVNDFQKGDIAEGYSVSREKKESFPLTVTSAQKNPTAFYLCASSMGGFYNEQFFGPGTRLTVL.

The rearrangement links TRBV6-6 to TRBJ2-2; 8 bases fit TRBD1. The CDR3 totals 16 residues. The junction had 4 bases not matched to a gene; V was cut back by 2 bases and J by 2 bases. Germline V gene sequence: CDR1 MNHNY, CDR2 SVGAGI (reference sequence). The CDR3 nucleotides are TGTGCCAGCAGTTACGCAGGGGGCAGAAACACCGGGGAGCTGTTTTTT. Protein: CASSYAGGRNTGELFF.

The chain couples TRBV5-1 to TRBJ2-2, with a weak D call TRBD1 (6 bases). V lost 0 bases to trimming and J lost 5 bases, with 14 bases between them. CDR1 and CDR2 (germline): SGHRS, YFSETQ. This CDR3 is built from 16 residues. This CDR3 is CASSLEAGVRTGELFF. The CDR3 DNA reads as TGCGCCAGCAGCTTGGAGGCAGGGGTACGAACCGGGGAGCTGTTTTTT.

This chain joins TRBV6-6 and TRBJ1-1; 7 bases align to TRBD1. The V gene end was trimmed by 10 bases and the J gene end by 1 base; junction bases not matched to a gene: 9. The CDR3 has 14 amino acids. Germline V lookup: CDR1 MNHNY, CDR2 SVGAGI (reference sequence). CDR3: CAIRTGGTNTEAFF. CDR3 bases: TGTGCCATACGGACAGGCGGTACGAACACTGAAGCTTTCTTT.

The CDR3 region is CASTWTEGVYGYTF. The CDR3, as DNA: TGTGCCAGTACATGGACAGAAGGGGTCTATGGCTACACCTTC. The J gene is TRBJ1-2, the V gene TRBV19; a weak D match, TRBD1 (6 bases). The CDR3 extends over 14 amino acids. Per germline, CDR1 LNHDA and CDR2 SQIVND (reference sequence). The germline V and J ends were trimmed by 7 bases and 4 bases, with 16 bases remaining between them.

J is TRBJ1-1 and V is TRBV2, with D tentatively TRBD1 (6 bases). The CDR3 sequence is 14 residues long. Germline CDR1 is SNHLY and CDR2 is FYNNEI. The V and J ends lost 6 bases and 0 bases respectively, with 11 bases between them. The CDR3, as DNA: TGTGCCAGCAGCGCGCAGGGGTTGAACACTGAAGCTTTCTTT. Its translation: CASSAQGLNTEAFF.

The chain uses TRBV5-5 and TRBJ2-6; D is uncertain. There are 16 residues in the CDR3. Deletions cut 0 bases from V and 0 bases from J, with 7 bases between. The germline V gene encodes CDR1 SGHKS and CDR2 YYEKEE (reference sequence). This CDR3 reads CASSLERSSGANVLTF. CDR3 DNA: TGTGCCAGCAGCTTGGAGCGCAGCTCTGGGGCCAACGTCCTGACTTTC. Together with reference TRBV5-5 and TRBJ2-6, the CDR3 gives the full variable domain: DAGVTQSPTHLIKTRGQQVTLRCSPISGHKSVSWYQQVLGQGPQFIFQYYEKEERGRGNFPDRFSARQFPNYSSELNVNALLLGDSALYLCASSLERSSGANVLTFGAGSRLTVL.

The chain joins TRBV30 to TRBJ1-1; 9 bases map to TRBD1. The CDR3 runs to 14 residues. Germline V lookup: CDR1 GTSNPN, CDR2 SVGIG (reference sequence). V lost 3 bases and J lost 5; bases outside the gene matches: 7. CDR3 protein: CAWRGQGRGTEAFF. The CDR3 coding sequence is TGTGCCTGGAGGGGACAGGGTCGGGGAACTGAAGCTTTCTTT.

This chain connects TRBV19 to TRBJ2-7, with 7 bases lining up with TRBD1. The V and J ends lost 7 bases and 3 bases, in that order; junction bases with no gene match: 12. CDR3 length: 15 amino acids. Germline V gene lookup returns CDR1 LNHDA and CDR2 SQIVND (reference sequence). The CDR3: CASMGVHSGGYEQYF. The CDR3 coding sequence is TGTGCCAGTATGGGGGTTCATTCAGGGGGCTACGAGCAGTACTTC.

The chain carries TRBV7-8 and TRBJ1-5, with TRBD1 as a possible D gene (5 bases). Trimming stripped 5 bases from V and 9 bases from J, with 17 bases between. Germline CDR1 and CDR2: SGHVS and FQNEAQ. This CDR3 is built from 14 residues. In nucleotides, the CDR3 is TGTGCCAGCAGCAGCGATTGGGTGCAGGGGCCCCAGCATTTT. This translates into CASSSDWVQGPQHF.

The chain couples TRBV27 to TRBJ1-5, with D perhaps matching TRBD1 (6 bases). Germline V gives CDR1 MNHEY, CDR2 SMNVEV (reference sequence). This CDR3 is built from 14 residues. V was pared by 4 bases and J by 8 bases, with 15 bases between. CDR3 protein: CASSYTGPREPQHF. CDR3 nucleotide sequence: TGTGCCAGCAGTTATACAGGGCCAAGGGAGCCCCAGCATTTT.

The rearrangement joins TRBV5-5 to TRBJ2-7, with 7 positions matching TRBD1. CDR1 is SGHKS and CDR2 is YYEKEE in the germline V gene (reference sequence). The V segment lost 7 bases and the J segment 1 base; nucleotides outside the gene matches: 8. CDR3 length equals 14 residues. The CDR3 region is CASSFRGQSYEQYF. The CDR3 region has the DNA TGTGCCAGCTCCTTTAGGGGACAGTCCTACGAGCAGTACTTC.

The CDR3 sequence is CASSTQLDSLQETQYF. The CDR3 DNA is TGTGCCAGCAGCACCCAATTGGACAGCTTACAAGAGACCCAGTACTTC. The chain combines TRBV5-8 with TRBJ2-5; TRBD1 might be the D (6 bases). The CDR3 totals 16 residues. Germline V lookup: CDR1 SGHTS, CDR2 YDEGEE. V dropped 4 bases and J dropped 2 bases, with 18 bases sitting between them.

The V and J genes are TRBV4-1 and TRBJ2-2; 9 nucleotides align to TRBD1. Germline V gene data show CDR1 as MGHRA and CDR2 as YSYEKL. CDR3 length: 16 residues. The V segment lost 5 bases and the J segment 5 bases; nucleotides outside the gene matches: 9. The DNA for the CDR3 is TGCGCCAGCAGCACCTCCGGGACAGGGAATACCGGGGAGCTGTTTTTT. Its protein is CASSTSGTGNTGELFF.

This chain connects TRBV11-3 to TRBJ2-1; 7 bases fit TRBD1. The CDR3 has 15 amino acids. Per germline, CDR1 SGHNT and CDR2 YENEEA. The ends lost 5 bases at V and 0 bases at J; junction bases unmatched: 4. The chain's CDR3 is CASSPGQDSYNEQFF. The CDR3 DNA sequence: TGTGCCAGCAGCCCAGGACAGGACTCCTACAATGAGCAGTTCTTC. Complete variable domain (other parts from reference TRBV11-3 and TRBJ2-1): EAGVVQSPRYKIIEKKQPVAFWCNPISGHNTLYWYLQNLGQGPELLIRYENEEAVDDSQLPKDRFSAERLKGVDSTLKIQPAELGDSAVYLCASSPGQDSYNEQFFGPGTRLTVL.

The genes are TRBV5-1 and TRBJ2-2; D perhaps matches TRBD2 (5 bases). The V end was cut by 3 bases, the J end by 5 bases, with 14 bases between. The length of the CDR3 is 15 residues. CDR1 and CDR2 (germline): SGHRS, YFSETQ. The DNA for the CDR3 is TGCGCCAGCAGCTCCTTCCAAGCGGAAACCGGGGAGCTGTTTTTT. It encodes CASSSFQAETGELFF.

The CDR3 bases are TGTGCCAGCAGTGCGAATTCGGGGTTGAGGAGTAGGTATGGCTACACCTTC. Translating gives CASSANSGLRSRYGYTF. The chain links TRBV5-4 to TRBJ1-2; no clear D. This CDR3 region has 17 residues. CDR1 SGHNT and CDR2 YYREEE come from the germline V gene (reference sequence). The V and J ends lost 5 bases and 5 bases respectively, with 25 bases between them.

J is TRBJ1-1 and V is TRBV6-5, with D hard to call. The ends were cut back, 4 bases at V and 2 bases at J, with 11 bases in the middle. The length of the CDR3 is 14 residues. Germline V gives CDR1 MNHEY, CDR2 SVGAGI. The CDR3 DNA reads TGTGCCAGCAGTTTCCGTGGAGAAAACACTGAAGCTTTCTTT. The encoded protein is CASSFRGENTEAFF.

The CDR3 here is CASSLGPTGGAGDIQYF. As DNA, the CDR3 is TGTGCCAGCAGCTTAGGGCCGACAGGGGGCGCGGGAGACATTCAGTACTTC. The chain couples TRBV7-9 to TRBJ2-4; 10 bases are shared with TRBD1. This CDR3 is 17 amino acids long. The germline V gene has CDR1 SEHNR and CDR2 FQNEAQ (reference sequence). J was trimmed by 8 bases and V by 1 base; bases with no gene match: 11.

The rearrangement links TRBV2 to TRBJ2-7; no clear D gene. V shed 5 bases and J shed 3 bases, with 11 bases lying between them. Germline V lookup: CDR1 SNHLY, CDR2 FYNNEI. The CDR3 extends over 13 amino acids. The CDR3 nucleotides are TGTGCCAGCAGTCAACGAAGCTTCTACGAGCAGTACTTC. This gives the protein CASSQRSFYEQYF. Full variable domain (outside the CDR3, taken from reference TRBV2 and TRBJ2-7): EPEVTQTPSHQVTQMGQEVILRCVPISNHLYFYWYRQILGQKVEFLVSFYNNEISEKSEIFDDQFSVERPDGSNFTLKIRSTKLEDSAMYFCASSQRSFYEQYFGPGTRLTVT.